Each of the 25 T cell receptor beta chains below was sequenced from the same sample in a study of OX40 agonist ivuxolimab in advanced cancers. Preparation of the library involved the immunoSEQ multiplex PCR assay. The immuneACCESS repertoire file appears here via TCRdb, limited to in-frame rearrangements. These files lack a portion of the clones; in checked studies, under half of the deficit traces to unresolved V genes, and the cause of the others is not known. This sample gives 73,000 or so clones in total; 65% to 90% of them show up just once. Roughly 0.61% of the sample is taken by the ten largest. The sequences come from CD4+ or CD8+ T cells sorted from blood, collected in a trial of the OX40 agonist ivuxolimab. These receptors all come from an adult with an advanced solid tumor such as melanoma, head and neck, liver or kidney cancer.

CDR3 in DNA: TGTGCCAGCAGATCCACGACAGGGGATTGGGGCTACACCTTC. Amino acids: CASRSTTGDWGYTF. The genes are TRBV2 and TRBJ1-2; 8 nucleotides match TRBD1. Germline CDR1 is SNHLY and CDR2 is FYNNEI. V was clipped by 6 bases and J by 8 bases; unmatched bases: 11. The CDR3 runs 14 residues.

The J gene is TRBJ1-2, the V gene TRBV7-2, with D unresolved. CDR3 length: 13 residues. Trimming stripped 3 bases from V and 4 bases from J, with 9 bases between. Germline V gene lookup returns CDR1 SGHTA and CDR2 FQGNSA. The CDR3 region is CASSFSGIYGYTF. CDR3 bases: TGTGCCAGCAGCTTCAGCGGAATCTATGGCTACACCTTC.

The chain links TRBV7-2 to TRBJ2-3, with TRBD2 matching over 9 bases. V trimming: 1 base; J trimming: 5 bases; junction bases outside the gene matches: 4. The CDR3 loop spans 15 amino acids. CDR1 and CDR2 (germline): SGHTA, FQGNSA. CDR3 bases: TGTGCCAGCAGCTTAGGCGGGGGGGCGGGAGATACGCAGTATTTT. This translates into CASSLGGGAGDTQYF.

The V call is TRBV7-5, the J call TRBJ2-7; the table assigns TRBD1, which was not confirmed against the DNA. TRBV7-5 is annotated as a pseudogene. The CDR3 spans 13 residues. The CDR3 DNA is TGTGCCAGCAGTATCGGGACAGGTCGCGAGCAGTACTTC. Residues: CASSIGTGREQYF.

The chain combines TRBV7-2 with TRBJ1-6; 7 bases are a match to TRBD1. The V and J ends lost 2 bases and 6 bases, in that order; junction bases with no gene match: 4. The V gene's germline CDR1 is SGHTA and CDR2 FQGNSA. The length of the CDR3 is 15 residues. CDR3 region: CASSLIQGVNSPLHF. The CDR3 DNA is TGTGCCAGCAGCTTAATCCAGGGGGTTAATTCACCCCTCCACTTT.

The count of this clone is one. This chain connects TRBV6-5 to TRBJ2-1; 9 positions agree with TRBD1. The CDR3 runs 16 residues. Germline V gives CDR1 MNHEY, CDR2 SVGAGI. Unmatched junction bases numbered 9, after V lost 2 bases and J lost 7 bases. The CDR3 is CASSYDRQGGINEQFF. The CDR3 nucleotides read TGTGCCAGCAGTTACGATAGACAGGGGGGGATAAATGAGCAGTTCTTC.

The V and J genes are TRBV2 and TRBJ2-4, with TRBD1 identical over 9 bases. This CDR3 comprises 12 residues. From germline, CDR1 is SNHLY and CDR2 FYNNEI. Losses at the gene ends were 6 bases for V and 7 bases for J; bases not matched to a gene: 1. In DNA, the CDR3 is TGTGCCAGCAGAGACAGGGGGAACATTCAGTACTTC. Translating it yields CASRDRGNIQYF.

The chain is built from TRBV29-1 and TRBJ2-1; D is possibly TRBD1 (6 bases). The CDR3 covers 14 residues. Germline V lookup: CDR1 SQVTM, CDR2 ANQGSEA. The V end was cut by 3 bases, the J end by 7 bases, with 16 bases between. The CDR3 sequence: CSVDESGVRNEQFF. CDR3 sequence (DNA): TGCAGCGTTGATGAGTCAGGGGTGAGGAATGAGCAGTTCTTC.

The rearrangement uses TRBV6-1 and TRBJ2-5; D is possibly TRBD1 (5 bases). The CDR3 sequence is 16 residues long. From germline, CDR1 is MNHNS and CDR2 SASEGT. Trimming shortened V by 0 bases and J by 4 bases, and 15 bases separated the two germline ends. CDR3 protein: CASSEAWGADPETQYF. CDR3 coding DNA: TGTGCCAGCAGTGAAGCATGGGGCGCGGATCCAGAGACCCAGTACTTC.

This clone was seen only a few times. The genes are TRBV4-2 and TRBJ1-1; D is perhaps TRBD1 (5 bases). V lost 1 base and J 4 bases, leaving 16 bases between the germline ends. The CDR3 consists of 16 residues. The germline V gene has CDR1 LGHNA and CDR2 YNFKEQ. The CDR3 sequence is CASSQGVGPAGTEAFF. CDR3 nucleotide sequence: TGTGCCAGCAGCCAAGGCGTGGGACCTGCGGGCACTGAAGCTTTCTTT.

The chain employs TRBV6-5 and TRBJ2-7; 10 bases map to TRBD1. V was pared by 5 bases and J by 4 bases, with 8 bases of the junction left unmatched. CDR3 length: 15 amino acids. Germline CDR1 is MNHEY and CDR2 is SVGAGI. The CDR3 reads CASSPRTGGKYEQYF. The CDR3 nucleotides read TGTGCCAGCAGTCCTCGGACAGGGGGAAAGTACGAGCAGTACTTC.

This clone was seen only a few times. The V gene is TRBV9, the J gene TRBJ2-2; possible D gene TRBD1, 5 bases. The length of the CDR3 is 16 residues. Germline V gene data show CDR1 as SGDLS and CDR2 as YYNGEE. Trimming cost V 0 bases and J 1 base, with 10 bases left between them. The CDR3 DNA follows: TGTGCCAGCAGCGTAGGGACAACCAAGAACACCGGGGAGCTGTTTTTT. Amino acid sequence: CASSVGTTKNTGELFF.

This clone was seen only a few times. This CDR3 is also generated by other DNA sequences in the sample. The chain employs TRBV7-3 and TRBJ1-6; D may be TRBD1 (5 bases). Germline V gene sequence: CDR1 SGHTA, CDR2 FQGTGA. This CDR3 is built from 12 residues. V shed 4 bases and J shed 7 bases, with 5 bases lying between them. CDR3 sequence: CASSSGNSPLHF. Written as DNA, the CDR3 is TGTGCCAGCAGCTCAGGGAATTCACCCCTCCACTTT.

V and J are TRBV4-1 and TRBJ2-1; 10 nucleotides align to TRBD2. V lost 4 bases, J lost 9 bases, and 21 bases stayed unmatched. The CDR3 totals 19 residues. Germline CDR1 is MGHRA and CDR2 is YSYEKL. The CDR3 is CASSRRADRSSGGVPEQFF. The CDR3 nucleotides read TGCGCCAGCAGCCGAAGGGCCGATAGGTCTAGCGGGGGAGTACCTGAGCAGTTCTTC.

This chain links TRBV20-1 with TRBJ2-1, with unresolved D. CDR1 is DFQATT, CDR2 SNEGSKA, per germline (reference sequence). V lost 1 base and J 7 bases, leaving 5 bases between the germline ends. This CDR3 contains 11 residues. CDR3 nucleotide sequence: TGCAGTGCTAGAGTAAGGAATGAGCAGTTCTTC. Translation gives CSARVRNEQFF.

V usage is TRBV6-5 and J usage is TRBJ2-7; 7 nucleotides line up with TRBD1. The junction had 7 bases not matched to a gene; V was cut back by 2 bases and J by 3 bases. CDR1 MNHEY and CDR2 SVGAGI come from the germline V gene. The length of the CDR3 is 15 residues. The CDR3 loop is CASSYGQVIGYEQYF. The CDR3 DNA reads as TGTGCCAGCAGTTACGGACAGGTAATAGGCTACGAGCAGTACTTC.

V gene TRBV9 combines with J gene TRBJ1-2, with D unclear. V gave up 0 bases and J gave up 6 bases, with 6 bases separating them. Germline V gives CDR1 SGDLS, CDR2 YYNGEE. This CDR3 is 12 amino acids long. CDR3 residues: CASSVAGNGYTF. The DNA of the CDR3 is TGTGCCAGCAGCGTAGCGGGGAATGGCTACACCTTC. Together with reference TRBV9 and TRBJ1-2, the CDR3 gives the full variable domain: DSGVTQTPKHLITATGQRVTLRCSPRSGDLSVYWYQQSLDQGLQFLIQYYNGEERAKGNILERFSAQQFPDLHSELNLSSLELGDSALYFCASSVAGNGYTFGSGTRLTVV.

The CDR3 DNA sequence: TGTGCCAGCAGTGATTATTGGGGGACAGGGGTGTCTGAAGCTTTCTTT. The encoded protein is CASSDYWGTGVSEAFF. V is TRBV6-1 and J is TRBJ1-1; 10 bases map to TRBD1. The trim removed 3 bases at V and 6 bases at J, leaving 10 bases unmatched. The CDR3 loop spans 16 amino acids. CDR1 is MNHNS, CDR2 SASEGT, per germline.

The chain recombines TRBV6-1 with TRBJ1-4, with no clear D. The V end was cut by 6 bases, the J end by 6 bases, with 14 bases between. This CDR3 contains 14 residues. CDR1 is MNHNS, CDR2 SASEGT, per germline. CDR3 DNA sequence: TGTGCCAGCAGAGGTGGGGATTTATATGAAAAACTGTTTTTT. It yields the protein CASRGGDLYEKLFF.

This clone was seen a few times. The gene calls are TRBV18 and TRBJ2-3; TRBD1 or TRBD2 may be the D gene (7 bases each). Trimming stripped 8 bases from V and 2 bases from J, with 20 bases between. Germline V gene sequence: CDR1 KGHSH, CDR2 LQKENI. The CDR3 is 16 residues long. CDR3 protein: CASEGGTVPYTDTQYF. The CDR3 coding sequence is TGTGCCAGCGAGGGGGGGACAGTTCCTTACACAGATACGCAGTATTTT.

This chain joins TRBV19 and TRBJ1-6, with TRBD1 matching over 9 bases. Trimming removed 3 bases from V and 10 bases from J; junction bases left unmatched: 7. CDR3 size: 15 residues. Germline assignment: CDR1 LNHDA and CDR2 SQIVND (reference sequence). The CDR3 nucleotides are TGTGCCAGTAGTATCCAGGACAGGGGTAACTCACCCCTCCACTTT. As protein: CASSIQDRGNSPLHF. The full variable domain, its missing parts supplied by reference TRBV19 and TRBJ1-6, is DGGITQSPKYLFRKEGQNVTLSCEQNLNHDAMYWYRQDPGQGLRLIYYSQIVNDFQKGDIAEGYSVSREKKESFPLTVTSAQKNPTAFYLCASSIQDRGNSPLHFGNGTRLTVT.

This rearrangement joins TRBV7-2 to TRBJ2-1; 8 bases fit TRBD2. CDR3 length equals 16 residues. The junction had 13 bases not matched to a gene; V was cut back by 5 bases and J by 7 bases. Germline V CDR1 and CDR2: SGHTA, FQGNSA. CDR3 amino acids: CASSPLGGGHPNEQFF. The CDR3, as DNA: TGTGCCAGCAGCCCTTTGGGCGGGGGGCACCCTAATGAGCAGTTCTTC.

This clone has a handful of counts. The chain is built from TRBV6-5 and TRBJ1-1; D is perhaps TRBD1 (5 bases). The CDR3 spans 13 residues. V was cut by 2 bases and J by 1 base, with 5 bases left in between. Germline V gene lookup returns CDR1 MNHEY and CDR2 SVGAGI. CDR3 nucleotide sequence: TGTGCCAGCAGTTACGGACAGAACACTGAAGCTTTCTTT. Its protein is CASSYGQNTEAFF.

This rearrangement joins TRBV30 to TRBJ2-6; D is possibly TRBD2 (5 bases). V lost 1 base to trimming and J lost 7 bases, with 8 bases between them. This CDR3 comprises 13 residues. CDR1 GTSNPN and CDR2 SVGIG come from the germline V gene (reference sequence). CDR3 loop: CAWSGGIANVLTF. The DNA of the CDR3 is TGTGCCTGGAGTGGAGGGATTGCCAACGTCCTGACTTTC.

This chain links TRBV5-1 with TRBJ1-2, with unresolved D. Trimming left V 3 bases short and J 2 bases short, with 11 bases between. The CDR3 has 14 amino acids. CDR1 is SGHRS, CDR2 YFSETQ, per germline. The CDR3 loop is CASSSLAENYGYTF. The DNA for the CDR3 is TGCGCCAGCAGCTCCCTGGCCGAAAACTATGGCTACACCTTC.